A single sample is the source of the 9 T cell receptor beta chains below, sequenced in a study of cytomegalovirus exposure and HLA in healthy donors. PCR employed 60 Vbeta and 13 Jbeta primers. Libraries were prepared by immunoSEQ multiplex PCR; TCRdb keeps only in-frame clonotypes and omits some of them. The data hold 90,000 to 130,000 clones, with roughly 80% observed a single time. Material for sequencing was PBMCs. Every receptor here comes from a woman aged 25 to 45 in good health and CMV-seronegative.

The chain couples TRBV7-9 to TRBJ2-6; D is perhaps TRBD1 (6 bases). The CDR3 has 15 amino acids. Germline CDR1 and CDR2: SEHNR and FQNEAQ (reference sequence). Trimming pared 2 bases from V and 2 bases from J, leaving 7 bases between. The CDR3 DNA is TGTGCCAGCAGCTTACCAGGGGCTGGGGCCAACGTCCTGACTTTC. Its protein is CASSLPGAGANVLTF.

CDR3 amino acids: CASSLAIGGAQYF. CDR3 nucleotides: TGTGCCAGCAGCTTAGCCATTGGGGGGGCGCAGTACTTC. The chain has TRBV7-2 and TRBJ2-7; possibly TRBD2 for D (7 bases). The CDR3 spans 13 residues. Trimming removed 0 bases at V and 9 bases at J, with 12 bases between. CDR1 SGHTA and CDR2 FQGNSA come from the germline V gene.

This clone was recorded only once. This sequence joins TRBV5-6 and TRBJ2-7, with D tentatively TRBD2 (6 bases). Looked up from germline, CDR1 is SGHDT and CDR2 is YYEEEE. The CDR3 is 15 residues long. Trimming left V 1 base short and J 2 bases short, with 13 bases between. Here the CDR3 reads CASSLSLGTPYEQYF. CDR3 DNA sequence: TGTGCCAGCAGCTTGTCACTCGGGACTCCCTACGAGCAGTACTTC.

The chain couples TRBV9 to TRBJ2-3, with D perhaps TRBD2 (5 bases). The V and J ends lost 0 bases and 9 bases respectively, with 17 bases between them. This CDR3 contains 15 residues. Germline V gene sequence: CDR1 SGDLS, CDR2 YYNGEE. The DNA for the CDR3 is TGTGCCAGCAGCGTAGGCGAGCTCTCGGGAAGGACGCAGTATTTT. This encodes CASSVGELSGRTQYF.

The gene calls are TRBV6-1 and TRBJ2-7, with unresolved D. CDR1 is MNHNS, CDR2 SASEGT, per germline. Between the trimmed V and J ends, which lost 5 bases and 6 bases, there was a span of 11 bases. The CDR3 extends over 12 amino acids. The CDR3 loop is CASSYRAGEQYF. For the CDR3, the DNA is TGTGCCAGCAGTTATCGAGCTGGCGAGCAGTACTTC.

J is TRBJ2-7 and V is TRBV6-1, with 7 bases lining up with TRBD1. V shed 0 bases and J 4 bases; nucleotides not matched to a gene: 3. CDR1 and CDR2 (germline): MNHNS, SASEGT. The CDR3 consists of 14 residues. The chain's CDR3 is CASSEAGTEYEQYF. CDR3 in DNA: TGTGCCAGCAGTGAAGCCGGGACAGAATACGAGCAGTACTTC.

The V gene is TRBV6-5, the J gene TRBJ2-1, with TRBD1 matching over 8 bases. This CDR3 is 14 amino acids long. The V and J ends lost 4 bases and 5 bases, in that order; junction bases with no gene match: 4. Germline CDR1 and CDR2: MNHEY and SVGAGI. The CDR3 sequence: CASSLGQGHNEQFF. The CDR3 region has the DNA TGTGCCAGCAGTTTAGGACAGGGCCACAATGAGCAGTTCTTC.

The gene calls are TRBV14 and TRBJ1-2; TRBD1 might be the D (5 bases). Germline assignment: CDR1 SGHDN and CDR2 FVKESK. This CDR3 is 12 amino acids long. V lost 4 bases and J 6 bases, leaving 9 bases between the germline ends. The CDR3 DNA reads TGTGCCAGCAGCCGTAGGGGTAATGGCTACACCTTC. Translated, it gives CASSRRGNGYTF.

The chain links TRBV5-1 to TRBJ2-3, with TRBD2 matching 9 bases. Germline loops: CDR1 SGHRS, CDR2 YFSETQ. The CDR3 is 15 residues long. The V segment lost 0 bases and the J segment 5 bases; nucleotides outside the gene matches: 4. DNA for the CDR3: TGCGCCAGCAGCTTGGGACTAGCGGTCCGAGATACGCAGTATTTT. It codes for CASSLGLAVRDTQYF.